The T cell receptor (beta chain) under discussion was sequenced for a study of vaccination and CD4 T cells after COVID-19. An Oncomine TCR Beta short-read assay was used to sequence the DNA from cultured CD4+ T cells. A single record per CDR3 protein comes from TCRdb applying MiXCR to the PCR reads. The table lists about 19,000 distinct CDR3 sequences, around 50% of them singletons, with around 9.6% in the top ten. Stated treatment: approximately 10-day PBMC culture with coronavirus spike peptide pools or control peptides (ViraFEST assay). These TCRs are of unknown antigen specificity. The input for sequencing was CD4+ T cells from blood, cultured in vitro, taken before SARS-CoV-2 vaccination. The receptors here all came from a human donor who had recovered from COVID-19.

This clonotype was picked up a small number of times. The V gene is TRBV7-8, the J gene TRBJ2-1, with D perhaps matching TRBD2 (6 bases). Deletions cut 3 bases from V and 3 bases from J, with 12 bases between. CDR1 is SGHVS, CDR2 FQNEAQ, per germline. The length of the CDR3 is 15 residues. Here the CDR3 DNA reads TGTGCCAGCAGCTTGAGGCTAGCGTTCTACAATGAGCAGTTCTTC. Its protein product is CASSLRLAFYNEQFF.